The following is a T cell receptor beta chain sequence with its context. CDR3 size: 14 residues. Trimming cost V 4 bases and J 1 base, with 10 bases left between them. Germline V gives CDR1 MNHNY, CDR2 SVGAGI (reference sequence). This sample is part of a study of OX40 agonist ivuxolimab in advanced cancers. Measured with immunoSEQ multiplex PCR; TCRdb has only the in-frame clones, and not every one. The sample lists roughly 80,000 clones; roughly nine tenths were seen once. The sequence was obtained from an adult with an advanced solid tumor such as melanoma, head and neck, liver or kidney cancer. The rearrangement links TRBV6-6 to TRBJ1-1; the D is unclear. Sequenced here: CD4+ or CD8+ T cells sorted from blood, sampled in a trial of the OX40 agonist ivuxolimab. The DNA of the CDR3 is TGTGCCAGCAGTTCGCGGGGTGGGAACACTGAAGCTTTCTTT. The encoded protein is CASSSRGGNTEAFF.